This TCR beta chain was retrieved from a study of T cell repertoires in cytomegalovirus infection. Across the whole study: A matching HLA type, together with CMV infection, was signaled by public TCR beta signatures.

TCRdb used MiXCR to reprocess the reads, holding one entry per CDR3 protein. Of some 680,000 distinct CDR3 sequences listed, about a third are singletons. This clonotype turned up a few times. The CDR3 consists of 16 residues. V trimming: 4 bases; J trimming: 3 bases; junction bases outside the gene matches: 6. Germline values: CDR1 MNHNS, CDR2 SASEGT. The gene calls are TRBV6-1 and TRBJ1-5, with 10 bases lining up with TRBD1. This receptor was taken from a human donor in good health (CMV status not recorded). Some clones in this sample may be carry-over from other donors' samples. Source material: PBMCs. CDR3 amino acids: CASSARDRGHNQPQHF. The CDR3 DNA reads as TGTGCCAGCAGTGCAAGGGACAGGGGACACAATCAGCCCCAGCATTTT.